A single TCR beta chain is shown here with its context. The entry originates in a study of T cell changes during pregnancy in multiple sclerosis. The assay was immunoSEQ multiplex PCR, and TCRdb's table has in-frame clones only and misses some. The sample lists 50,000 to 75,000 clones; under 95% were seen once. V was pared by 2 bases and J by 3 bases, with 11 bases of the junction left unmatched. The CDR3 sequence is 17 residues long. CDR1 and CDR2 (germline): GTSNPN, SVGIG (reference sequence). The chain carries TRBV30 and TRBJ2-1; 9 nucleotides align to TRBD2. The sequence derives from a female donor in good health, enrolled as a control in a pregnancy study. The starting material was peripheral blood, obtained in the first trimester of pregnancy. This CDR3 is CAWSPPPGTSRYNEQFF. For the CDR3, the DNA is TGTGCCTGGAGTCCCCCACCCGGGACTAGCCGCTACAATGAGCAGTTCTTC. Based on the CDR3 plus reference TRBV30 and TRBJ2-1, the full variable domain is SQTIHQWPATLVQPVGSPLSLECTVEGTSNPNLYWYRQAAGRGLQLLFYSVGIGQISSEVPQNLSASRPQDRQFILSSKKLLLSDSGFYLCAWSPPPGTSRYNEQFFGPGTRLTVL.